This TCR beta chain stems from a study of cytomegalovirus exposure and HLA in healthy donors. Study-wide points: Donor immune exposure was known only as CMV serostatus.

A word on this clone: Its antigen is still unknown.

This CDR3 comprises 16 residues. Germline V lookup: CDR1 SGHRS, CDR2 YFSETQ. Trimming left V 0 bases short and J 3 bases short, with 14 bases between. Primers: 60 Vbeta forward and 13 Jbeta reverse. As handled by the study authors: Per a later analysis, the number of unique TCR beta chains was around 80 million, of which about 10 million were shared. Data came from immunoSEQ multiplex PCR; TCRdb stores just in-frame clones and leaves some out. V and J calls and clone size follow that table, whereas D and trimming were derived from the DNA. The sample shows under 100,000 clones, 65% to 80% of them seen only once.

The TCR comes from a human donor in good health. This sequence joins TRBV5-1 and TRBJ2-3; D might be TRBD1 (6 bases). The specimen was PBMCs. The chain's CDR3 is CASSLADLQGTDTQYF. DNA for the CDR3: TGCGCCAGCAGCTTGGCCGACCTTCAGGGGACAGATACGCAGTATTTT.